This TCR beta chain was recovered during a study of blood T cell repertoires in COVID-19. Study-wide background: Donors in the United States, Italy and Spain gave samples during acute or convalescent COVID-19. PBMCs, B-cell-depleted T cells, or T cells were the source of the cDNA or gDNA that made up the material.

V lost 4 bases to trimming and J lost 6 bases, with 9 bases between them. CDR1 is WSHSY, CDR2 SAAADI, per germline. The CDR3 runs 12 residues. Per the original methods: Amplifying reference gene primers gave estimates of nucleated cell counts. TCRdb keeps only in-frame clones here, not all; method: immunoSEQ multiplex PCR. That table supplies the V and J calls and clone size; D and trimming were determined from the DNA. The profile shows 310,000 or so clones, around four fifths of them singletons. What was sequenced was peripheral blood. The chain is built from TRBV10-2 and TRBJ1-2, with D unclear. The receptor comes from a woman in her 50s with acute or convalescent COVID-19. The CDR3 sequence: CASSVGTHGYTF. The DNA for the CDR3 is TGCGCCAGCAGTGTGGGCACCCATGGCTACACCTTC.